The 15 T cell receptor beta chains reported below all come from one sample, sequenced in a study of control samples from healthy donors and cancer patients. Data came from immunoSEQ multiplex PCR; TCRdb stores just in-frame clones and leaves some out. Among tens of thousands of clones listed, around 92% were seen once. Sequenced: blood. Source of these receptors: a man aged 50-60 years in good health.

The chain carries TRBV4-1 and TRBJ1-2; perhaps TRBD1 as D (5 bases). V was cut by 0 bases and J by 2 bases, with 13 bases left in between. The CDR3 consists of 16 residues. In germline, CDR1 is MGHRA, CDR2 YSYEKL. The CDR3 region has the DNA TGCGCCAGCAGCCAAGATCCCGGGGGGATAAACTATGGCTACACCTTC. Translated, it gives CASSQDPGGINYGYTF.

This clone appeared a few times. The CDR3 DNA is TGTGCCAGCAGTCCCGGGACAGGGGTCGGCTACACCTTC. Translation: CASSPGTGVGYTF. V is TRBV12-3 or TRBV12-4 and J is TRBJ1-2; 10 bases map to TRBD1. CDR3 size: 13 residues. Trimming removed 5 bases from V and 8 bases from J; junction bases left unmatched: 5.

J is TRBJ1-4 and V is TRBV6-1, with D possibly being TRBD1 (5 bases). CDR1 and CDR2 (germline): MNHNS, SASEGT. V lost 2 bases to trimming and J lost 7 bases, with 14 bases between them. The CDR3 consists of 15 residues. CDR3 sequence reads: CASSEWRPGGEKLFF. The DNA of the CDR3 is TGTGCCAGCAGTGAATGGAGGCCGGGGGGTGAAAAACTGTTTTTT.

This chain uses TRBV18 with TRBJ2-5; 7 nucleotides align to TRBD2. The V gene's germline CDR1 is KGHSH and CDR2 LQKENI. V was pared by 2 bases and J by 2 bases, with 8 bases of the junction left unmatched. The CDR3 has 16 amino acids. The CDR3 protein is CASSPEAGSWQETQYF. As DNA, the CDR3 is TGTGCCAGCTCACCAGAAGCGGGGAGCTGGCAAGAGACCCAGTACTTC.

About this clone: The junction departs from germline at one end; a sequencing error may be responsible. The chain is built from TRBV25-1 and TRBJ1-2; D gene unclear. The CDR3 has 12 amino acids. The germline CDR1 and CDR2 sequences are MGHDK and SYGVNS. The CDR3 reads CASSGLEPEENF. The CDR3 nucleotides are TGTGCCAGCAGTGGGTTAGAGCCGGAGGAAAACTTC.

CDR3 region: CASRAVITDTQYF. The CDR3 nucleotides read TGTGCCAGCAGGGCGGTGATCACAGATACGCAGTATTTT. V gene TRBV6-5 combines with J gene TRBJ2-3; D unclear. Germline assignment: CDR1 MNHEY and CDR2 SVGAGI. V lost 6 bases to trimming and J lost 2 bases, with 9 bases between them. The CDR3 sequence is 13 residues long.

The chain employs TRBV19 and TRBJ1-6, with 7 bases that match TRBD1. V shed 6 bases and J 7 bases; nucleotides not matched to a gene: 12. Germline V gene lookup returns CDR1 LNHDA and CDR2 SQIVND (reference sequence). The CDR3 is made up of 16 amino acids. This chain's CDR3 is CASRPGQAPGNSPLHF. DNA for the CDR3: TGTGCCAGTAGACCCGGACAGGCACCGGGGAATTCACCCCTCCACTTT.

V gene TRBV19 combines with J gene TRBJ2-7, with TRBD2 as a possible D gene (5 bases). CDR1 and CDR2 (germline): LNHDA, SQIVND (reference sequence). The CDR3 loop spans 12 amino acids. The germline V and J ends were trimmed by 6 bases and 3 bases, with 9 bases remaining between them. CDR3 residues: CASRSGNYEQYF. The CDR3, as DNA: TGTGCCAGTAGGAGCGGTAACTACGAGCAGTACTTC. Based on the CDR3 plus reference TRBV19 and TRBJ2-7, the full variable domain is DGGITQSPKYLFRKEGQNVTLSCEQNLNHDAMYWYRQDPGQGLRLIYYSQIVNDFQKGDIAEGYSVSREKKESFPLTVTSAQKNPTAFYLCASRSGNYEQYFGPGTRLTVT.

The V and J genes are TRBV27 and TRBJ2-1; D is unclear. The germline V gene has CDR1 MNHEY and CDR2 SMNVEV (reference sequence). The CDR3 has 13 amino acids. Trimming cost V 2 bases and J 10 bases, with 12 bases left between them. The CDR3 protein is CASSLGSLGEQFF. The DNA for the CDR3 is TGTGCCAGCAGTTTAGGTAGCCTAGGAGAGCAGTTCTTC.

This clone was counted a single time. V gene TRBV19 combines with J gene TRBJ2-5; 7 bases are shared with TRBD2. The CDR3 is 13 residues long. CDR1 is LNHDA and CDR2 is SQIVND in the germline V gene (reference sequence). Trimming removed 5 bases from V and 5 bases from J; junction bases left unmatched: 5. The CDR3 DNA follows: TGTGCCAGTAGTTCTGGGGGAGGGGAGACCCAGTACTTC. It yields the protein CASSSGGGETQYF.

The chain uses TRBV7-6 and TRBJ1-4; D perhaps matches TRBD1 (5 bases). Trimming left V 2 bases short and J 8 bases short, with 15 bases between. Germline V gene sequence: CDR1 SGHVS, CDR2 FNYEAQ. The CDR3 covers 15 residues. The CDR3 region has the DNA TGTGCCAGCAGCTTAATATGGGGGGATGAGGAAAAACTGTTTTTT. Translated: CASSLIWGDEEKLFF.

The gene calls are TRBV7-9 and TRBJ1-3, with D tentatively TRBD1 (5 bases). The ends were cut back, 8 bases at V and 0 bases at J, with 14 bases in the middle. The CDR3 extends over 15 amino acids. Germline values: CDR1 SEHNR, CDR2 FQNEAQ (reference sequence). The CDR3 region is CASPQGAVSGNTIYF. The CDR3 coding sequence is TGTGCCAGCCCCCAGGGCGCAGTCTCTGGAAACACCATATATTTT.

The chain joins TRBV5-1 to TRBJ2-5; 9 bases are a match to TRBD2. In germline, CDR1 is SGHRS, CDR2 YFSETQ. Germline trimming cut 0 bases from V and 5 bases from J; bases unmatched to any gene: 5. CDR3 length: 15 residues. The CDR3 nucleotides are TGCGCCAGCAGCTTGGTCCCTAGCGGGGCTGAGACCCAGTACTTC. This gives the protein CASSLVPSGAETQYF.

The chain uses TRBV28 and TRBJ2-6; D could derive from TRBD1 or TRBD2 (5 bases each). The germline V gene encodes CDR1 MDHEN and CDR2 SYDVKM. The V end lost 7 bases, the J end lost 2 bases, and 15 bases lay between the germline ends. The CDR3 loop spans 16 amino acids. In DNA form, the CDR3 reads TGTGCCAGCACCTCTGGGGGTGGGGCTGGGGCCAACGTCCTGACTTTC. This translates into CASTSGGGAGANVLTF. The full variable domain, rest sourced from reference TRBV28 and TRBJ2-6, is DVKVTQSSRYLVKRTGEKVFLECVQDMDHENMFWYRQDPGLGLRLIYFSYDVKMKEKGDIPEGYSVSREKKERFSLILESASTNQTSMYLCASTSGGGAGANVLTFGAGSRLTVL.

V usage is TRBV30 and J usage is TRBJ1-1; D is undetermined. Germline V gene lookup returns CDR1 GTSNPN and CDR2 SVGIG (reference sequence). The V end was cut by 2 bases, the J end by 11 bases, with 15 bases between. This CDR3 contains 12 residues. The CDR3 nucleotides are TGTGCCTGGAGTTCGACTCCACTCCCCGCTTTCTTT. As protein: CAWSSTPLPAFF. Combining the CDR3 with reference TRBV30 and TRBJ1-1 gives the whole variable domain SQTIHQWPATLVQPVGSPLSLECTVEGTSNPNLYWYRQAAGRGLQLLFYSVGIGQISSEVPQNLSASRPQDRQFILSSKKLLLSDSGFYLCAWSSTPLPAFFGQGTRLTVV.